What follows describes a single T cell receptor beta chain. CDR3 size: 15 residues. V was pared by 5 bases and J by 0 bases, with 3 bases of the junction left unmatched. Germline CDR1 is LNHDA and CDR2 is SQIVND (reference sequence). The sample originates from a study of blood T cell repertoires in COVID-19. As for the study in general: In each case, the material was cDNA or gDNA derived from T cells, B-cell-depleted T cells, or PBMCs.

Self-reported history from a screening survey and questionnaire set each donor's cohort. Authors' data handling: Reference gene primer amplification yielded estimated nucleated cell counts. Method: immunoSEQ multiplex PCR; TCRdb's copy keeps in-frame clones and lacks some. The V and J calls and the clone size are those of that table, but D and trimming were determined from the DNA. The table shows 350,000 to 500,000 clones, with around nine tenths occurring only once. This receptor was taken from a woman between 18 and 29 years old who had been exposed to COVID-19. Specimen: PBMCs or T cells enriched from blood (not recorded which). The chain has TRBV19 and TRBJ1-4; 7 bases map to TRBD1. CDR3 nucleotide sequence: TGTGCCAGTAGTCTGGGGACAGCAACTAATGAAAAACTGTTTTTT. Encoded protein: CASSLGTATNEKLFF.